The 31 T cell receptor beta chains in this list originate from one sample, sequenced in a study of blood T cell repertoires in COVID-19. Produced via immunoSEQ multiplex PCR; TCRdb's table is partial and in-frame only. This sample carries about 300,000 clones, around 84% of them seen once, and the ten largest clones take 1% to 1.5%. Sequencing input: peripheral blood. The receptors stem from a man in his sixties or seventies with acute or convalescent COVID-19.

The J gene is TRBJ2-6, the V gene TRBV4-1, with TRBD1 matching 12 bases. J lost 1 base, V lost 3 bases, and 4 bases had no gene match. CDR1 MGHRA and CDR2 YSYEKL come from the germline V gene. The CDR3 totals 18 residues. CDR3 coding DNA: TGCGCCAGCAGCCACCCGGGACAGGGGGCTTCTGGGGCCAACGTCCTGACTTTC. Encoded protein: CASSHPGQGASGANVLTF.

The chain joins TRBV5-6 to TRBJ2-3; 9 bases line up with TRBD2. The CDR3 loop spans 15 amino acids. With 4 bases clipped from V and 5 bases from J, the junction kept 8 bases outside the gene matches. Germline CDR1 reads SGHDT; CDR2 reads YYEEEE. CDR3 protein: CASSMERGAGDTQYF. The CDR3 DNA reads TGTGCCAGCAGCATGGAGCGGGGGGCAGGAGATACGCAGTATTTT.

The CDR3 DNA follows: TGTGCCAGCAGCAGACAGGGGGCGACGGGGACTGAAGCTTTCTTT. Translated, it gives CASSRQGATGTEAFF. V is TRBV9 and J is TRBJ1-1; TRBD1 aligns across 10 bases. The CDR3 length is 15 residues. Trimming took 4 bases from V and 5 from J; bases not matched to a gene: 8. Germline V lookup: CDR1 SGDLS, CDR2 YYNGEE.

This sequence joins TRBV28 and TRBJ2-3; 8 nucleotides line up with TRBD2. The CDR3 has 13 amino acids. Trimming took 6 bases from V and 5 from J; bases not matched to a gene: 4. The germline V gene has CDR1 MDHEN and CDR2 SYDVKM. As DNA, the CDR3 is TGTGCCAGCAGCGGGGGGGACCAAGATACGCAGTATTTT. This translates into CASSGGDQDTQYF.

The genes are TRBV4-3 and TRBJ1-4; D not certain. Germline V gene sequence: CDR1 LGHNA, CDR2 YSLEER. Trimming pared 1 base from V and 7 bases from J, leaving 13 bases between. This CDR3 spans 15 amino acids. The CDR3 sequence is CASSQVISTAEKLFF. The DNA for the CDR3 is TGCGCCAGCAGCCAAGTAATATCAACTGCTGAAAAACTGTTTTTT.

CDR3 protein: CASNPSGRGTGELFF. The CDR3 coding sequence is TGTGCCAGCAATCCTAGCGGGAGAGGTACCGGGGAGCTGTTTTTT. The rearrangement links TRBV28 to TRBJ2-2; 10 positions agree with TRBD2. The ends lost 7 bases at V and 5 bases at J; junction bases unmatched: 7. The germline gives CDR1 MDHEN, CDR2 SYDVKM. The CDR3 has 15 amino acids.

The V and J genes are TRBV5-4 and TRBJ1-1; the D is unclear. The germline CDR1 and CDR2 sequences are SGHNT and YYREEE (reference sequence). V lost 4 bases, J lost 3 bases, and 13 bases lay in between. This CDR3 spans 14 amino acids. CDR3 DNA: TGTGCCAGCAGCCCTCGGGGTCCTCACACTGAAGCTTTCTTT. This translates into CASSPRGPHTEAFF.

The rearrangement uses TRBV6-6 and TRBJ2-1; TRBD2 matches 8 bases. V dropped 6 bases and J dropped 6; count of bases not matched to a gene: 16. Germline V CDR1 and CDR2: MNHNY, SVGAGI (reference sequence). This CDR3 contains 17 residues. The CDR3 nucleotides read TGTGCCAGCAGCCGATATCTGTTGGCGGGAGGTGGCAATGAGCAGTTCTTC. This codes for CASSRYLLAGGGNEQFF.

This sequence joins TRBV10-3 and TRBJ2-1, with TRBD1 matching 8 bases. V dropped 6 bases and J dropped 6; count of bases not matched to a gene: 4. The CDR3 spans 13 residues. Germline loops: CDR1 ENHRY, CDR2 SYGVKD. This CDR3 reads CAISRDRINEQFF. In nucleotides, the CDR3 is TGTGCCATCAGCCGGGACAGGATCAATGAGCAGTTCTTC.

The chain employs TRBV7-2 and TRBJ2-2; D ambiguous. This CDR3 is built from 15 residues. Deletions cut 2 bases from V and 1 base from J, with 8 bases between. In germline, CDR1 is SGHTA, CDR2 FQGNSA. The CDR3 region is CASSLQNLNTGELFF. The CDR3 DNA follows: TGTGCCAGCAGCTTACAGAATTTGAACACCGGGGAGCTGTTTTTT.

A few counts support this clone. The chain's CDR3 is CASSGQQYTEAFF. In DNA, the CDR3 is TGTGCCAGCTCGGGACAGCAGTACACTGAAGCTTTCTTT. This sequence joins TRBV18 and TRBJ1-1; 7 bases agree with TRBD1. The CDR3 is 13 residues long. The V segment lost 6 bases and the J segment 3 bases; nucleotides outside the gene matches: 4. Germline V gene sequence: CDR1 KGHSH, CDR2 LQKENI.

This chain connects TRBV3-1 (or the pseudogene TRBV3-2) to TRBJ2-3, with D unclear. CDR3 length: 15 residues. The V gene's germline CDR1 is LGHDT and CDR2 YNNKEL (reference sequence). V was trimmed by 0 bases and J by 3 bases, leaving 10 bases between them. The CDR3 region has the DNA TGTGCCAGCAGCCAAGATCCGTCTTTTACAGATACGCAGTATTTT. It yields the protein CASSQDPSFTDTQYF.

This clone was seen a handful of times. The V call is TRBV6-5, the J call TRBJ2-1; 11 positions match TRBD2. The CDR3 runs 15 residues. Germline trimming cut 5 bases from V and 2 bases from J; bases unmatched to any gene: 2. Germline-derived CDR1 and CDR2 are MNHEY and SVGAGI. In nucleotides, the CDR3 is TGTGCCAGCAGTACTAGCGGGGGAACCTACAATGAGCAGTTCTTC. Its translation is CASSTSGGTYNEQFF.

This clone was observed a single time. The chain couples TRBV10-3 to TRBJ2-3; a possible D gene is TRBD2 (6 bases). CDR1 is ENHRY and CDR2 is SYGVKD in the germline V gene. This CDR3 comprises 16 residues. Deletions cut 5 bases from V and 2 bases from J, with 17 bases between. This CDR3 is CAISLGGKTITDTQYF. The CDR3 DNA sequence: TGTGCCATCAGTCTTGGAGGGAAAACCATCACAGATACGCAGTATTTT.

The chain employs TRBV6-2 or TRBV6-3 and TRBJ1-5; D is possibly TRBD1 (6 bases). Trimming left V 5 bases short and J 2 bases short, with 19 bases between. The CDR3 length is 17 residues. The germline gives CDR1 MNHEY, CDR2 SVGEGT. CDR3 loop: CASSQSTGNLGNQPQHF. As DNA, the CDR3 is TGTGCCAGCAGTCAATCTACAGGGAATCTCGGCAATCAGCCCCAGCATTTT.

V and J are TRBV5-8 and TRBJ2-5; D not resolved. CDR3 length equals 13 residues. Germline values: CDR1 SGHTS, CDR2 YDEGEE. V was trimmed by 0 bases and J by 3 bases, leaving 6 bases between them. The CDR3 sequence is CASSLDSEETQYF. The CDR3 DNA is TGTGCCAGCAGCTTGGACTCCGAAGAGACCCAGTACTTC. Complete variable domain (other parts from reference TRBV5-8 and TRBJ2-5): EAGVTQSPTHLIKTRGQQATLRCSPISGHTSVYWYQQALGLGLQFLLWYDEGEERNRGNFPPRFSGRQFPNYSSELNVNALELEDSALYLCASSLDSEETQYFGPGTRLLVL.

The chain links TRBV6-5 to TRBJ2-2, with D tentatively TRBD2 (6 bases). Trimming stripped 0 bases from V and 3 bases from J, with 11 bases between. Germline assignment: CDR1 MNHEY and CDR2 SVGAGI. This CDR3 comprises 16 residues. The CDR3 here is CASSYSVSSDTGELFF. The CDR3 nucleotides read TGTGCCAGCAGTTACTCTGTCTCTAGCGACACCGGGGAGCTGTTTTTT.

The rearrangement joins TRBV29-1 to TRBJ1-5; 9 bases map to TRBD1. The CDR3 totals 14 residues. The ends lost 6 bases at V and 6 bases at J; junction bases unmatched: 9. Germline values: CDR1 SQVTM, CDR2 ANQGSEA. CDR3 DNA: TGCAGCGTGGGAACAGGGGGCGCAGGTCAGCCCCAGCATTTT. It yields the protein CSVGTGGAGQPQHF.

The V gene is TRBV7-2, the J gene TRBJ1-2, with TRBD1 matching over 8 bases. The germline V gene encodes CDR1 SGHTA and CDR2 FQGNSA. CDR3 length: 14 residues. V dropped 5 bases and J dropped 3; count of bases not matched to a gene: 5. The CDR3 loop is CASSAHRGDYGYTF. In DNA, the CDR3 is TGTGCCAGCAGCGCCCACAGGGGGGACTATGGCTACACCTTC.

The CDR3 bases are TGCGCCAGCAGCTTGGACGGGTCAGTCCCAGATACGCAGTATTTT. Translating gives CASSLDGSVPDTQYF. V and J are TRBV5-1 and TRBJ2-3, with unresolved D. Between the trimmed V and J ends, which lost 0 bases and 4 bases, there was a span of 12 bases. The CDR3 length is 15 residues. Germline values: CDR1 SGHRS, CDR2 YFSETQ.

The chain combines TRBV4-2 with TRBJ1-2, with D hard to call. V was clipped by 7 bases and J by 1 base, with 10 bases between them. This CDR3 has 13 amino acids. Germline CDR1 is LGHNA and CDR2 is YNFKEQ. The DNA for the CDR3 is TGTGCCAGCACCGAGGCGAGTAACTATGGCTACACCTTC. It is translated as CASTEASNYGYTF.

This clone was found a few times. The rearrangement uses TRBV28 and TRBJ2-1, with D maybe TRBD1 (5 bases). Germline assignment: CDR1 MDHEN and CDR2 SYDVKM. Trimming took 4 bases from V and 9 from J, leaving 10 bases between them. There are 12 residues in the CDR3. The CDR3 reads CASSSRVGEQFF. CDR3 in DNA: TGTGCCAGCAGTTCCAGGGTGGGTGAGCAGTTCTTC.

The chain links TRBV2 to TRBJ2-3; maybe TRBD1 (6 bases). V lost 1 base and J lost 6, with 17 bases in between. Per germline, CDR1 SNHLY and CDR2 FYNNEI. The CDR3 totals 16 residues. CDR3 in DNA: TGTGCCAGCAGTGAAGAGCAGGGGAGCCCTTCCGATACGCAGTATTTT. Translated: CASSEEQGSPSDTQYF.

The rearrangement joins TRBV5-1 to TRBJ2-3; TRBD2 agrees at 9 bases. J lost 3 bases, V lost 4 bases, and 6 bases had no gene match. CDR3 length: 15 residues. Germline V CDR1 and CDR2: SGHRS, YFSETQ. The CDR3 coding sequence is TGCGCCAGCAGCGAGAGACTAGCGGATACAGATACGCAGTATTTT. Translation gives CASSERLADTDTQYF.

This chain links TRBV5-4 with TRBJ2-3; 8 bases line up with TRBD2. The CDR3 runs 16 residues. Losses at the gene ends were 4 bases for V and 5 bases for J; bases not matched to a gene: 12. Germline assignment: CDR1 SGHNT and CDR2 YYREEE (reference sequence). The CDR3 protein is CASSRGGASALDTQYF. In DNA, the CDR3 is TGTGCCAGCAGCCGGGGGGGGGCTTCGGCTTTAGATACGCAGTATTTT.

The chain couples TRBV9 to TRBJ2-3, with 10 positions matching TRBD2. Germline-derived CDR1 and CDR2 are SGDLS and YYNGEE. Trimming at V came to 0 bases and at J to 3 bases, leaving 4 bases not matched to a gene. This CDR3 is 16 amino acids long. Written as DNA, the CDR3 is TGTGCCAGCAGCGTAGCGGCTAGCGGGAGTACAGATACGCAGTATTTT. Amino acid sequence: CASSVAASGSTDTQYF.

The V and J genes are TRBV5-1 and TRBJ2-1; 9 bases map to TRBD1. Germline V lookup: CDR1 SGHRS, CDR2 YFSETQ. The CDR3 spans 14 residues. The V segment lost 4 bases and the J segment 4 bases; nucleotides outside the gene matches: 3. In DNA form, the CDR3 reads TGCGCCAGCAGCGAAGGGACAGGGTACAATGAGCAGTTCTTC. Amino acid sequence: CASSEGTGYNEQFF.

CDR3 sequence reads: CASSQGGETQYF. As DNA, the CDR3 is TGTGCCAGCAGTCAGGGTGGAGAGACCCAGTACTTC. The chain uses TRBV2 and TRBJ2-5, with D possibly TRBD1 on 5 matching bases. Per germline, CDR1 SNHLY and CDR2 FYNNEI. CDR3 size: 12 residues. Deletions cut 5 bases from V and 4 bases from J, with 8 bases between.

V is TRBV4-2 and J is TRBJ1-5; D is uncertain. CDR1 and CDR2 (germline): LGHNA, YNFKEQ. CDR3 length equals 15 residues. The V and J ends lost 1 base and 0 bases respectively, with 7 bases between them. CDR3 coding DNA: TGTGCCAGCAGCCAAGCCGGCGGTAGCAATCAGCCCCAGCATTTT. Encoded protein: CASSQAGGSNQPQHF.

This chain links TRBV5-1 with TRBJ2-3, with D possibly TRBD2 on 5 matching bases. The CDR3 consists of 12 residues. The V and J ends lost 7 bases and 5 bases respectively, with 11 bases between them. CDR1 is SGHRS and CDR2 is YFSETQ in the germline V gene. As DNA, the CDR3 is TGCGCCAGCCGAGCCGGGGTAGATACGCAGTATTTT. Protein sequence: CASRAGVDTQYF.

This chain connects TRBV7-9 to TRBJ2-5, with 9 bases lining up with TRBD1. V shed 4 bases, J shed 5 bases, and the junction held 11 bases outside the gene matches. Germline V gives CDR1 SEHNR, CDR2 FQNEAQ (reference sequence). This CDR3 contains 16 residues. The CDR3 is CASSYLPGQGKETQYF. CDR3 sequence (DNA): TGTGCCAGCAGCTATTTGCCGGGACAGGGTAAGGAGACCCAGTACTTC.